This TCR beta chain was sequenced in a study of shared clonotypes between healthy human individuals. V lost 0 bases to trimming and J lost 7 bases, with 9 bases between them. CDR1 and CDR2 (germline): MNHNS, SASEGT. This CDR3 region has 13 residues. The method was immunoSEQ multiplex PCR; TCRdb's version includes in-frame clones alone and lacks a portion of them. The data show fewer than 3 million clones, with about 90% seen just once and 0.3% to 0.45% held by the top ten. Sequencing was carried out using naive CD4+ T cells from PBMCs. Subset reported: CD45RA+ positively selected. The TCR originated in a man between 18 and 29 years old in good health. Some clones in this sample may be carry-over from other donors' samples. The chain links TRBV6-1 to TRBJ1-2, with unresolved D. The CDR3 loop reads CASSEAGFFGYTF. The CDR3 nucleotides read TGTGCCAGCAGTGAAGCGGGGTTTTTTGGCTACACCTTC.